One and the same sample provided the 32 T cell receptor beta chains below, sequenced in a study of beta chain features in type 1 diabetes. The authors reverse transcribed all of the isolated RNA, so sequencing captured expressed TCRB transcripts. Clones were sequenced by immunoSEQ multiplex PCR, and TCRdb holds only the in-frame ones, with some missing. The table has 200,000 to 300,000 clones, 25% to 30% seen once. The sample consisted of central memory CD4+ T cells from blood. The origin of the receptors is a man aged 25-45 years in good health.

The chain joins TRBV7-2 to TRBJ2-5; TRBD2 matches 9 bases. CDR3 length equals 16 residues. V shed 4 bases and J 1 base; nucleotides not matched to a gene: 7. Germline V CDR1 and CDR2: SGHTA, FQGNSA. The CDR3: CASSWRSGSFQETQYF. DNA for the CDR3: TGTGCCAGCAGCTGGCGTAGCGGGAGTTTCCAAGAGACCCAGTACTTC.

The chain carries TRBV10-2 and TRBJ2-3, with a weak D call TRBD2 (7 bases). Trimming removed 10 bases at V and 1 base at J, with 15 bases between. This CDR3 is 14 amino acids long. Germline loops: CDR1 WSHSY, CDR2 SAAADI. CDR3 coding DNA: TGCGCCATCCGGGACACTAGCGGCACAGATACGCAGTATTTT. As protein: CAIRDTSGTDTQYF.

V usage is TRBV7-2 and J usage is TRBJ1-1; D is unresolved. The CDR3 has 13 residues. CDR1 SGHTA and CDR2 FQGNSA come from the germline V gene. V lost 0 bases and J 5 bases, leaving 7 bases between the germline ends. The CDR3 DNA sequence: TGTGCCAGCAGCTTAGCACGAGAAACTGAAGCTTTCTTT. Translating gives CASSLARETEAFF.

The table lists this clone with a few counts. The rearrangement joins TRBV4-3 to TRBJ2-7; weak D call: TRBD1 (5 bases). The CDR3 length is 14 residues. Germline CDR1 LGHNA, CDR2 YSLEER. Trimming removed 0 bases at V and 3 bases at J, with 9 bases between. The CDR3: CASSQEWTIYEQYF. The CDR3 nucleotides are TGCGCCAGCAGCCAAGAATGGACAATCTACGAGCAGTACTTC.

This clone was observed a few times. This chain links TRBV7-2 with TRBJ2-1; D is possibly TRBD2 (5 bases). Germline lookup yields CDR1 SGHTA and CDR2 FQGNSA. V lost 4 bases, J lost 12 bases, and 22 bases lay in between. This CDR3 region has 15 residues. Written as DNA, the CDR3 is TGTGCCAGCAGCTCAGAACTGCGGGTGGGCTATGGGCAGTTCTTC. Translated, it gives CASSSELRVGYGQFF.

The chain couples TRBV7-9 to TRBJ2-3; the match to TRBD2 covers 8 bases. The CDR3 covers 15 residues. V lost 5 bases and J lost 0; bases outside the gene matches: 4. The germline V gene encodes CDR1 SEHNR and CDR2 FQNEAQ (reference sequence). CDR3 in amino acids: CASSRGGTSTDTQYF. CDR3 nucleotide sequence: TGTGCCAGCAGCCGCGGGGGGACTAGCACAGATACGCAGTATTTT.

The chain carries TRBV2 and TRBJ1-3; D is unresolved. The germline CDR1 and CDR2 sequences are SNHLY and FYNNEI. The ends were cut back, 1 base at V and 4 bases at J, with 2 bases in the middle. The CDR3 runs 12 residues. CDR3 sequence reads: CASSEGGNTIYF. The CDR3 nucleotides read TGTGCCAGCAGTGAAGGGGGAAACACCATATATTTT.

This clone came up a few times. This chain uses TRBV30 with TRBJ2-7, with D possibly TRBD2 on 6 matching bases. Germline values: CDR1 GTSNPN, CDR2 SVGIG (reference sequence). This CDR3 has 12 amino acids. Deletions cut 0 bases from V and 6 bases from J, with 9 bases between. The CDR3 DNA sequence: TGTGCCTGGAGTGTCGGCGGGACCGAGCAGTACTTC. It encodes CAWSVGGTEQYF.

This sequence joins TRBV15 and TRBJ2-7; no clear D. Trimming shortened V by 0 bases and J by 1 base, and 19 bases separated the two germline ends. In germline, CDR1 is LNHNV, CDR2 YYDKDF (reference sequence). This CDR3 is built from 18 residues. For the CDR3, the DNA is TGTGCCACCAGCAGAGAAACCCGGACCCCGATTACTTCCTACGAGCAGTACTTC. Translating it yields CATSRETRTPITSYEQYF.

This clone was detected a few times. The CDR3 nucleotides are TGTGCCAGTAGTCTCGACAGGCGGGGAGCTTTCTTT. It is translated as CASSLDRRGAFF. The rearrangement links TRBV19 to TRBJ1-1; possibly TRBD1 for D (6 bases). The V end lost 5 bases, the J end lost 10 bases, and 14 bases lay between the germline ends. The CDR3 runs to 12 residues. Germline-derived CDR1 and CDR2 are LNHDA and SQIVND (reference sequence). The full variable domain, rest sourced from reference TRBV19 and TRBJ1-1, is DGGITQSPKYLFRKEGQNVTLSCEQNLNHDAMYWYRQDPGQGLRLIYYSQIVNDFQKGDIAEGYSVSREKKESFPLTVTSAQKNPTAFYLCASSLDRRGAFFGQGTRLTVV.

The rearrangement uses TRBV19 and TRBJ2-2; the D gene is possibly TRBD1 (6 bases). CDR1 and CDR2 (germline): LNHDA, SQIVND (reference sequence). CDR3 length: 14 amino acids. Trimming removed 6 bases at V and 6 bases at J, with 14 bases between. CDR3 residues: CASSRQAVAGELFF. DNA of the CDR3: TGTGCCAGTAGCAGACAGGCGGTCGCCGGGGAGCTGTTTTTT.

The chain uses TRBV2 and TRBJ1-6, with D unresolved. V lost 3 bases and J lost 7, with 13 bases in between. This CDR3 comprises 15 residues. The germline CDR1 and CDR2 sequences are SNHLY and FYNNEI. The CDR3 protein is CASSEAGSQNSPLHF. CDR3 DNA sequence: TGTGCCAGCAGTGAGGCCGGGTCCCAAAATTCACCCCTCCACTTT. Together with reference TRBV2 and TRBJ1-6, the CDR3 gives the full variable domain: EPEVTQTPSHQVTQMGQEVILRCVPISNHLYFYWYRQILGQKVEFLVSFYNNEISEKSEIFDDQFSVERPDGSNFTLKIRSTKLEDSAMYFCASSEAGSQNSPLHFGNGTRLTVT.

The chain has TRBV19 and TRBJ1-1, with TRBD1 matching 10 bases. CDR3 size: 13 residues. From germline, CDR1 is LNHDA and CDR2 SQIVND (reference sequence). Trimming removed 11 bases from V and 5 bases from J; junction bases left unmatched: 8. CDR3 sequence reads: CARMRDRGTEAFF. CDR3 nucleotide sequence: TGTGCCCGTATGCGGGACAGGGGAACTGAAGCTTTCTTT.

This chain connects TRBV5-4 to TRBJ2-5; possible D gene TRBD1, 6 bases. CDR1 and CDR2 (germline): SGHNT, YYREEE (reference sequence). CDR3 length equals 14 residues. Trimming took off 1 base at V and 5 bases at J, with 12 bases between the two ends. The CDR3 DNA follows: TGTGCCAGCAGCTTGAAGTGGGGGCAGGAGACCCAGTACTTC. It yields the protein CASSLKWGQETQYF.

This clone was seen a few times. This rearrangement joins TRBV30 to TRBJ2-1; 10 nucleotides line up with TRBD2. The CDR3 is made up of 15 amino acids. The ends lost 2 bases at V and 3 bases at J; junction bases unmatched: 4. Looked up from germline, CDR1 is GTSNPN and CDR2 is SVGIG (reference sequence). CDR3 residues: CAWSSPSGGYNEQFF. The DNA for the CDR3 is TGTGCCTGGAGTAGTCCTAGCGGGGGCTACAATGAGCAGTTCTTC.

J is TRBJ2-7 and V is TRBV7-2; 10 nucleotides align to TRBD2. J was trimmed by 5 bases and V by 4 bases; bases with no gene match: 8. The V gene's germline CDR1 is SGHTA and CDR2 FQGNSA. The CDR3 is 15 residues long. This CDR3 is CASSYQRGGRNEQYF. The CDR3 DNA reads TGTGCCAGCAGCTATCAGCGGGGGGGCCGGAACGAGCAGTACTTC.

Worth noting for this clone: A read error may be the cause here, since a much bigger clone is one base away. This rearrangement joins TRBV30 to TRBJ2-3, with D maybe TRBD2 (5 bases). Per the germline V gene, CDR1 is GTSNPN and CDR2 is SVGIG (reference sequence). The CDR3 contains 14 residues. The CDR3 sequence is CAGSESPGTDTQYF. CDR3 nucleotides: TGTGCCGGGAGTGAGTCCCCGGGCACAGATACGCAGTATTTT.

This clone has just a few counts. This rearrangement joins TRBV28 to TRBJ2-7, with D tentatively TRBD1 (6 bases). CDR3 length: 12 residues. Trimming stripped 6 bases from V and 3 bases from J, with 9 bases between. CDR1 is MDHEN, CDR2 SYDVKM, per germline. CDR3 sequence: CASSQGIYEQYF. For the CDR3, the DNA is TGTGCCAGCAGCCAGGGGATCTACGAGCAGTACTTC.

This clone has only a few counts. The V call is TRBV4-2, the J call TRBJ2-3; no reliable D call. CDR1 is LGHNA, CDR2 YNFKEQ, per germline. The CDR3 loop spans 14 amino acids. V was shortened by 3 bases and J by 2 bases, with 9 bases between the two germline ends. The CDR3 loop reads CASSQASNTDTQYF. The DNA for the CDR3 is TGTGCCAGCAGCCAGGCCTCTAACACAGATACGCAGTATTTT.

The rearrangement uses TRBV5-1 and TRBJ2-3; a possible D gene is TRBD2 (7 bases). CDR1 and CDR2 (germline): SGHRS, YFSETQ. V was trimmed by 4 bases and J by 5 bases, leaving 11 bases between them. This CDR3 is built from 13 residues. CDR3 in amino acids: CASSGGAKDTQYF. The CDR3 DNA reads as TGCGCCAGCAGCGGGGGGGCCAAAGATACGCAGTATTTT.

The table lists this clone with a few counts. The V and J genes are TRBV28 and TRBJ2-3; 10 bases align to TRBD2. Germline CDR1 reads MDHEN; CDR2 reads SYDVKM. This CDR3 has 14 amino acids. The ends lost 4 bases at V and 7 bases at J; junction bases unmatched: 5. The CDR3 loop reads CASSSSGSANTQYF. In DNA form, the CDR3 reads TGTGCCAGCAGTTCTAGCGGGAGTGCAAATACGCAGTATTTT. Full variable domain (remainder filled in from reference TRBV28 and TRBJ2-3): DVKVTQSSRYLVKRTGEKVFLECVQDMDHENMFWYRQDPGLGLRLIYFSYDVKMKEKGDIPEGYSVSREKKERFSLILESASTNQTSMYLCASSSSGSANTQYFGPGTRLTVL.

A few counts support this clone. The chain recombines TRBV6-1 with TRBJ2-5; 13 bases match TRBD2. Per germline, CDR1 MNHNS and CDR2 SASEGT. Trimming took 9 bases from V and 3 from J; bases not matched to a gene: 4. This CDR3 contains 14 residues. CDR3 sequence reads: CASTGLAGKETQYF. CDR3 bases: TGTGCCAGTACGGGACTAGCGGGGAAAGAGACCCAGTACTTC.

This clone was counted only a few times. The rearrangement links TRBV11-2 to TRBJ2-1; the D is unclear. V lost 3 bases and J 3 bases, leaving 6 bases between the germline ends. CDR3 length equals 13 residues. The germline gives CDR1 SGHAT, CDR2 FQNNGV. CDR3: CASSFGLYNEQFF. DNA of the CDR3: TGTGCCAGCAGCTTCGGTCTCTACAATGAGCAGTTCTTC.

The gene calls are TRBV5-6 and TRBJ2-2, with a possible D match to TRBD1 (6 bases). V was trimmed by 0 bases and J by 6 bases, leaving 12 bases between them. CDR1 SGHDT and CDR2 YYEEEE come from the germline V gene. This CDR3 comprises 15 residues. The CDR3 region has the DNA TGTGCCAGCAGCTTGGCACAGGGTAGGGCCGGGGAGCTGTTTTTT. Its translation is CASSLAQGRAGELFF. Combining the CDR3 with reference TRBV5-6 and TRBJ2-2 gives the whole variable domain DAGVTQSPTHLIKTRGQQVTLRCSPKSGHDTVSWYQQALGQGPQFIFQYYEEEERQRGNFPDRFSGHQFPNYSSELNVNALLLGDSALYLCASSLAQGRAGELFFGEGSRLTVL.

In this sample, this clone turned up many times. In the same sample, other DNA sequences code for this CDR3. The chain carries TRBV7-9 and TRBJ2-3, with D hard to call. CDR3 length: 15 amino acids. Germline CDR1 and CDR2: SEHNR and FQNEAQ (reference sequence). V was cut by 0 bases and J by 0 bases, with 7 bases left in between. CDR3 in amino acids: CASSLARQSTDTQYF. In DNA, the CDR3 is TGTGCCAGCAGCTTAGCGCGACAAAGCACAGATACGCAGTATTTT.

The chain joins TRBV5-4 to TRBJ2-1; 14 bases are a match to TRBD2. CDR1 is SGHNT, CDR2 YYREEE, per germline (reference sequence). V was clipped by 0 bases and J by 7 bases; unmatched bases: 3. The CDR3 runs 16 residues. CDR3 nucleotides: TGTGCCAGCAGCTTGGGCGGGACTAGCGGGAGTAATGAGCAGTTCTTC. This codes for CASSLGGTSGSNEQFF.

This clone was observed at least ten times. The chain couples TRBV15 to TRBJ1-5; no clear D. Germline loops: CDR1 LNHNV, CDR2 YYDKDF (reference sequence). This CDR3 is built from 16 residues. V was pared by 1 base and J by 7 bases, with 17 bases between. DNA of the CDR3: TGTGCCACCAGCAGAGCCATTTCGGGATTAGGACAGCCCCAGCATTTT. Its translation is CATSRAISGLGQPQHF.

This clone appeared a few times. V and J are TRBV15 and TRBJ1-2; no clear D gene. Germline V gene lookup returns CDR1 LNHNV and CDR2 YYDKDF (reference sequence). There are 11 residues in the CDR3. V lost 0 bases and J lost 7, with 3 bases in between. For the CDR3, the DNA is TGTGCCACCAGCAGAGAAAGTGGCTACACCTTC. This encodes CATSRESGYTF. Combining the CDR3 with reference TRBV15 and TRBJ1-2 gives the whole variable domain DAMVIQNPRYQVTQFGKPVTLSCSQTLNHNVMYWYQQKSSQAPKLLFHYYDKDFNNEADTPDNFQSRRPNTSFCFLDIRSPGLGDTAMYLCATSRESGYTFGSGTRLTVV.

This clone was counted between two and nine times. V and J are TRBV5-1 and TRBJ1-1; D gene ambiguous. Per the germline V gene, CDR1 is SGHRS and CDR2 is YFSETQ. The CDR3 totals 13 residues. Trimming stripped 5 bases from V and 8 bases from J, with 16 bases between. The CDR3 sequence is CASSPDGEGEAFF. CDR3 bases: TGCGCCAGCAGTCCTGACGGAGAAGGGGAAGCTTTCTTT.

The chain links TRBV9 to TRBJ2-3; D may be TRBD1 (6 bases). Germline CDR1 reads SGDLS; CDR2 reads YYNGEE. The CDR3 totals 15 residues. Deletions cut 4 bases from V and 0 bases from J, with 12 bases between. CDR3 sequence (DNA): TGTGCCAGCAGCAGTCGACAGGCTAGCACAGATACGCAGTATTTT. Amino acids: CASSSRQASTDTQYF.

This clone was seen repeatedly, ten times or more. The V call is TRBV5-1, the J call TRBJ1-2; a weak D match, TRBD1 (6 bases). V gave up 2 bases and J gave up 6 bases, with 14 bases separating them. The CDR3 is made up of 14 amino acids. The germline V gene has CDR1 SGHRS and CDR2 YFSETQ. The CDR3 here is CASSLTKGEDGYTF. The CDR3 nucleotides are TGCGCCAGCAGCTTAACCAAGGGGGAAGATGGCTACACCTTC.

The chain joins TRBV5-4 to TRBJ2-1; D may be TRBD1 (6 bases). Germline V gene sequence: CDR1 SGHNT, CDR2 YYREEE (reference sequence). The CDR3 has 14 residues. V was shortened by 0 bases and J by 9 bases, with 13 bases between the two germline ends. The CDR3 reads CASSLAPGTSEQFF. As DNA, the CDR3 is TGTGCCAGCAGCTTGGCTCCCGGGACAAGTGAGCAGTTCTTC.